Below are 5 T cell receptor beta chains sequenced from a single sample in a study of shared T cell receptors in the human thymus. Profiled with immunoSEQ multiplex PCR; TCRdb holds only in-frame clones, not every one. The table has around 730,000 clones, 80% to 90% seen once; the top ten hold around 0.0094%. The sample was also reused in another study, on human thymus T cells.

The specimen was thymocytes. These receptors were taken from a girl under two years old with a congenital heart defect.

The chain is built from TRBV5-1 and TRBJ2-5, with 9 bases identical to TRBD2. The length of the CDR3 is 19 residues. J was trimmed by 5 bases and V by 4 bases; bases with no gene match: 21. Germline CDR1 SGHRS, CDR2 YFSETQ. CDR3 DNA: TGCGCCAGCAGCCTGGAGATTGGGCTAGCGGGGCCCCAGCCGGAGACCCAGTACTTC. It translates to CASSLEIGLAGPQPETQYF.

This clone has a single count. CDR3 amino acids: CASTIGGLVPDTQYF. The DNA for the CDR3 is TGTGCCAGCACCATCGGGGGACTAGTCCCAGATACGCAGTATTTT. V usage is TRBV5-4 and J usage is TRBJ2-3; 8 bases are shared with TRBD2. V lost 6 bases to trimming and J lost 4 bases; unmatched junction nucleotides: 10. The CDR3 is 15 residues long. Germline V gives CDR1 SGHNT, CDR2 YYREEE (reference sequence).

V usage is TRBV12-5 and J usage is TRBJ2-7; D unresolved. The CDR3 is made up of 17 amino acids. With 0 bases removed from V and 3 bases from J, the gap between germline ends came to 18 bases. Germline values: CDR1 LGHNT, CDR2 FRNRAP. The CDR3 bases are TGTGCTAGTGGTTTGGTGCCCCCCTTGAGACTCGACTACGAGCAGTACTTC. It yields the protein CASGLVPPLRLDYEQYF.

V is TRBV18 and J is TRBJ1-2, with D unresolved. This CDR3 has 15 amino acids. The germline CDR1 and CDR2 sequences are KGHSH and LQKENI. Trimming took 3 bases from V and 3 from J, leaving 14 bases between them. CDR3 coding DNA: TGTGCCAGCTCACCGGTCCGTAGTGATTACTATGGCTACACCTTC. Amino acid sequence: CASSPVRSDYYGYTF.

The table lists this clone with a few counts. The chain recombines TRBV5-5 with TRBJ1-1, with D possibly matching TRBD1 (6 bases). Trimming removed 3 bases from V and 5 bases from J, with 17 bases in between. This CDR3 spans 15 amino acids. Germline loops: CDR1 SGHKS, CDR2 YYEKEE (reference sequence). The CDR3 is CASSSSQGRRTEAFF. CDR3 nucleotide sequence: TGTGCCAGCAGCTCGTCTCAGGGGCGTAGGACTGAAGCTTTCTTT.